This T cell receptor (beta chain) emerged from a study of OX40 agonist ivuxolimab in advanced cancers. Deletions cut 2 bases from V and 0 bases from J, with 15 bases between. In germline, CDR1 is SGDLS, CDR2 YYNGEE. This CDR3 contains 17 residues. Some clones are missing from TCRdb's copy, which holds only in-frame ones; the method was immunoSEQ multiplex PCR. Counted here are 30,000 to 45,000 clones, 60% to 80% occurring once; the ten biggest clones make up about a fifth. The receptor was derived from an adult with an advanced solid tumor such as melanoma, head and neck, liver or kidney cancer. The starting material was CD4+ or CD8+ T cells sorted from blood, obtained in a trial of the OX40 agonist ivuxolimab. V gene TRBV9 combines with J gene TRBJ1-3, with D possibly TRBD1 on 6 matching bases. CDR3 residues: CASSVRGGAGSGNTIYF. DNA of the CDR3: TGTGCCAGCAGCGTTCGAGGGGGGGCAGGCTCTGGAAACACCATATATTTT. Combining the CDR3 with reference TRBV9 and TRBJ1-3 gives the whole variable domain DSGVTQTPKHLITATGQRVTLRCSPRSGDLSVYWYQQSLDQGLQFLIQYYNGEERAKGNILERFSAQQFPDLHSELNLSSLELGDSALYFCASSVRGGAGSGNTIYFGEGSWLTVV.